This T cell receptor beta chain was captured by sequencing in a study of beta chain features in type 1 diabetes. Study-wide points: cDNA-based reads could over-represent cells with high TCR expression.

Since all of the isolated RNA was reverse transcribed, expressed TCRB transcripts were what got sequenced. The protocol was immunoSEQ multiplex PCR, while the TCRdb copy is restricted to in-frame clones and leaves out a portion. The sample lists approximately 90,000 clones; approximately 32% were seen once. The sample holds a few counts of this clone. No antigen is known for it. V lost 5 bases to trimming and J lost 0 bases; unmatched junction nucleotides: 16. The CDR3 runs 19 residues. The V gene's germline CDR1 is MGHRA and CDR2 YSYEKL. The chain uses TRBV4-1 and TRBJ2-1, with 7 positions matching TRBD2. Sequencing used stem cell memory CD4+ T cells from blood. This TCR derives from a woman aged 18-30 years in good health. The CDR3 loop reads CASSTRDYKGPSSYNEQFF. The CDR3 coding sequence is TGCGCCAGCAGCACACGGGACTACAAAGGCCCAAGCTCCTACAATGAGCAGTTCTTC.